Sequencing of this TCR beta chain was carried out in a study of blood T cells in healthy people across ages. The overall study: Using template switching, researchers captured about one barcoded beta molecule for each two T cells.

Alongside a J-beta primer mix, a sample-barcoded 5' primer served in a second PCR lasting about 6 to 11 cycles. Each CDR3 protein gets one entry after TCRdb re-called the 5' RACE reads with MiXCR. The sample has 650,000 to 800,000 distinct CDR3 sequences, roughly half seen once. V gave up 6 bases and J gave up 1 base, with 12 bases separating them. CDR3 length equals 13 residues. Germline CDR1 reads DFQATT; CDR2 reads SNEGSKA (reference sequence). Study observations and caveats: PBMCs were not sorted, which prevented a conclusive comparison of naive versus antigen-experienced cells. Long-lived donors exceeded aged donors in naive CD4+ cells and diversity. Naive T cell percentage showed a strong correlation with the diversity of TCR beta.

In regard to this clonotype: Its antigen is unknown.

The TCR comes from a woman of 80 years or more in good health. The source material was blood. The genes are TRBV20-1 and TRBJ2-5, with a possible D match to TRBD1 (6 bases). The CDR3 DNA reads as TGCAGTGCCAGTACAGGGCCCCAAGAGACCCAGTACTTC. This translates into CSASTGPQETQYF.